This passage covers 22 T cell receptor delta chains from one sample sequenced in a study of gamma-delta chains in newborns, infants, children. TCRdb re-analyzed the reads via CATT. The sample includes 4,200 or so delta-chain clones, 6.2% of them seen just once. Sequenced material: blood. These TCRs come from a child who was a newborn, infant or young child, either healthy, febrile or measles-vaccinated (not recorded which).

This clone has a handful of counts. This clone may be a read error of a much larger clone one base away. The rearrangement uses TRDV2 and TRDJ1; 13 nucleotides agree with TRDD3. The germline V gene encodes CDR1 GEAIGNYY and CDR2 EKD. The CDR3 consists of 16 residues. Trimming cost V 3 bases and J 0 bases; bases outside gene matches: 3. The DNA of the CDR3 is TGTGCCTGTGACCTACTGGGGGATACGTACACCGATAAACTCATCTTT. Translating gives CACDLLGDTYTDKLIF.

This chain joins TRDV2 and TRDJ3, with 9 positions matching TRDD3. Here the J gene was assigned by germline matching of the DNA, as TCRdb has none. Trimming took 2 bases from V and 0 from J; bases not matched to a gene: 10. This CDR3 contains 20 residues. Germline CDR1 reads GEAIGNYY; CDR2 reads EKD. CDR3 protein: CACDSTGGDKSSWDTRQMFF. CDR3 DNA: TGTGCCTGTGACAGTACTGGGGGAGACAAGAGCTCCTGGGACACCCGACAGATGTTTTTC.

The J gene is TRDJ3, the V gene TRDV2; TRDD3 matches at 7 bases. The J segment lost 0 bases and the V segment lost 2 bases, leaving 6 bases of the junction unmatched. Germline loops: CDR1 GEAIGNYY, CDR2 EKD. This CDR3 has 18 residues. The CDR3 bases are TGTGCCTGTGACAAAGTACTGGGGATCTCCTGGGACACCCGACAGATGTTTTTC. It yields the protein CACDKVLGISWDTRQMFF.

This clone has more than one count but fewer than ten. The chain links TRDV2 to TRDJ1, with a tentative D call TRDD3 (5 bases). The CDR3 runs to 13 residues. Germline V lookup: CDR1 GEAIGNYY, CDR2 EKD. The V gene lost 2 bases and the J gene lost 1 base, with 7 bases spanning the gap. The chain's CDR3 is CACDRICTDKLIF. CDR3 bases: TGTGCCTGTGACAGGATATGCACCGATAAACTCATCTTT.

The J gene call is TRDJ3, but no V gene call exists; TRDD3 is taken as the D call from the table, unchecked against the DNA. The CDR3 consists of 20 residues. The DNA for the CDR3 is TGTGCCTGTGACACCGCCACTGGGGGCCCCAGCTCCTGGGACACCCGACAGATGTTTTTC. The encoded protein is CACDTATGGPSSWDTRQMFF.

This clone was seen only a few times. This chain uses TRDV2 with TRDJ1; 8 bases align to TRDD3. Because TCRdb records no J gene, it was assigned here through a match of the DNA to germline. The ends lost 1 base at V and 1 base at J; junction bases unmatched: 13. The CDR3 contains 18 residues. From germline, CDR1 is GEAIGNYY and CDR2 EKD. The CDR3 loop reads CACDTGRGDNGITDKLIF. CDR3 nucleotides: TGTGCCTGTGACACAGGAAGGGGGGATAACGGAATCACCGATAAACTCATCTTT.

The rearrangement joins TRDV3 to TRDJ2; TRDD3 agrees at 8 bases. TCRdb leaves out the J gene; it was filled in here by matching the DNA to germline. The CDR3 spans 18 residues. Germline lookup yields CDR1 TVYSNPD and CDR2 GDNSRS (reference sequence). V dropped 1 base and J dropped 4; count of bases not matched to a gene: 17. DNA of the CDR3: TGTGCCTTTAAGGTTACGGCGGTTGGGGATACTGGGACAGCACAACTCTTCTTT. Its protein product is CAFKVTAVGDTGTAQLFF.

This clone was detected a few times. The rearrangement joins TRDV2 to TRDJ3; 12 bases are a match to TRDD3. The CDR3 contains 21 residues. The germline gives CDR1 GEAIGNYY, CDR2 EKD. V shed 3 bases, J shed 0 bases, and the junction held 11 bases outside the gene matches. The chain's CDR3 is CACDALYWGIPGSWDTRQMFF. As DNA, the CDR3 is TGTGCCTGTGACGCCTTGTACTGGGGGATACCCGGCTCCTGGGACACCCGACAGATGTTTTTC.

Remarks on this clone: The junction departs from germline at one end; a sequencing error may be responsible. Other DNA sequences of this sample code for an identical CDR3. This chain connects TRDV2 to TRDJ3, with 11 positions matching TRDD3. The CDR3 sequence is 19 residues long. Per germline, CDR1 GEAIGNYY and CDR2 EKD. Written as DNA, the CDR3 is TGTGCCTGTGACACTGGGGGATACGCGAGCTCCTGGGACACCCGACAGATGTTCTTC. This sequence encodes CACDTGGYASSWDTRQMFF.

This clone was seen a few times. The chain carries TRDV2 and TRDJ3; D may be TRDD3 (6 bases). V lost 4 bases to trimming and J lost 0 bases, with 24 bases between them. This CDR3 has 21 residues. Germline V gene lookup returns CDR1 GEAIGNYY and CDR2 EKD. The CDR3 sequence is CACDTLRSGDLSSWDTRQMFF. The CDR3 coding sequence is TGTGCCTGTGATACCCTTAGGTCTGGGGACTTAAGCTCCTGGGACACCCGACAGATGTTTTTC.

This clone was seen a handful of times. This may be a read error: a much more frequent sequence differs by one nucleotide. At the DNA level, this CDR3 is encoded by other sequences in the same sample as well. The chain recombines TRDV2 with TRDJ3; TRDD3 is a possible D gene (6 bases). Germline lookup yields CDR1 GEAIGNYY and CDR2 EKD. The CDR3 sequence is 18 residues long. CDR3 region: CACDTVVGGSWDTRQMFF. The CDR3 bases are TGTGCTTGTGACACCGTCGTCGGGGGATCCTGGGACACCCGACAGATGTTTTTC.

Relative to its sample, this clone is medium-sized. The same CDR3 is also encoded by other DNA sequences in this sample. The J gene is TRDJ3, the V gene TRDV2; 10 nucleotides agree with TRDD3. The V segment lost 0 bases and the J segment 0 bases; nucleotides outside the gene matches: 1. The CDR3 sequence is 18 residues long. CDR1 GEAIGNYY and CDR2 EKD come from the germline V gene. The CDR3 nucleotides read TGTGCCTGTGACACCGGGGGATACGACTCCTGGGACACCCGACAGATGTTTTTC. Protein product: CACDTGGYDSWDTRQMFF.

This clone rates as medium-sized (0.01 to 0.1%). The rearrangement links TRDV2 to TRDJ3; 9 nucleotides match TRDD3. The CDR3 extends over 19 amino acids. CDR1 is GEAIGNYY, CDR2 EKD, per germline. V shed 0 bases, J shed 0 bases, and the junction held 5 bases outside the gene matches. The CDR3 DNA reads as TGTGCCTGTGACACCGCCGGGGGATACCCCTCCTGGGACACCCGACAGATGTTTTTC. It encodes CACDTAGGYPSWDTRQMFF.

There are a few counts of this clone. Since a much larger clone is just one base distant, this may be a read error. The chain is built from TRDV2 and TRDJ3; 13 bases fit TRDD3. The CDR3 loop spans 19 amino acids. Germline-derived CDR1 and CDR2 are GEAIGNYY and EKD. The CDR3 loop reads CACDTYWGIRSWDTRRMFF. Here the CDR3 DNA reads TGTGCCTGTGACACGTACTGGGGGATACGCTCCTGGGACACCCGACGGATGTTTTTC.

This chain uses TRDV2 with TRDJ3; possible D gene TRDD3, 6 bases. In germline, CDR1 is GEAIGNYY, CDR2 EKD. The CDR3 consists of 17 residues. V gave up 0 bases and J gave up 0 bases, with 8 bases separating them. This chain's CDR3 is CACDTLGISWDTRQMFF. The CDR3 DNA is TGTGCCTGTGACACCCTGGGGATCTCCTGGGACACCCGACAGATGTTTTTC.

This clone turned up a few times. The TCRdb protein, from a much larger clone, departs from this DNA's translation at residue 7, likely by read error; the protein shown derives from the DNA. The chain combines TRDV2 with TRDJ2; D gene ambiguous. The CDR3 has 13 residues. CDR1 and CDR2 from the germline V gene are GEAIGNYY and EKD. Written as DNA, the CDR3 is TGTGCCTGCGACACCTGGAGGACAGCACAACTCTTCTTT. Translating gives CACDTWRTAQLFF.

In this sample, this clone is medium-sized. V usage is TRDV2 and J usage is TRDJ2; 11 bases line up with TRDD3. This CDR3 has 16 amino acids. CDR1 is GEAIGNYY, CDR2 EKD, per germline. Germline trimming cut 3 bases from V and 2 bases from J; bases unmatched to any gene: 4. The DNA of the CDR3 is TGTGCCTGTGACGGGGCTGGGGGATACTTGACAGCACAACTCTTCTTT. Translation gives CACDGAGGYLTAQLFF.

Concerning this clone itself: The identical CDR3 is also encoded by other nucleotide sequences in the sample. The genes are TRDV2 and TRDJ3; 11 bases match TRDD3. Trimming removed 1 base from V and 0 bases from J; junction bases left unmatched: 4. Germline V gene sequence: CDR1 GEAIGNYY, CDR2 EKD. The CDR3 loop spans 19 amino acids. Here the CDR3 reads CACDTLLGDSSWDTRQMFF. CDR3 bases: TGTGCCTGTGACACATTACTGGGGGATAGCTCCTGGGACACCCGACAGATGTTTTTC.

Relative to its sample, this clone is medium-sized. V and J are TRDV2 and TRDJ3; TRDD3 matches 12 bases. Germline lookup yields CDR1 GEAIGNYY and CDR2 EKD. The V segment lost 0 bases and the J segment 0 bases; nucleotides outside the gene matches: 2. This CDR3 comprises 19 residues. DNA of the CDR3: TGTGCCTGTGACACCTACTGGGGGATACACTCCTGGGACACCCGACAGATGTTTTTC. Translation gives CACDTYWGIHSWDTRQMFF.

The chain employs TRDV2 and TRDJ3, with 8 bases lining up with TRDD3. The J gene, missing from TCRdb, was assigned here through DNA to germline matching. V gave up 1 base and J gave up 0 bases; unmatched junction bases: 7. The germline gives CDR1 GEAIGNYY, CDR2 EKD. There are 19 residues in the CDR3. CDR3 sequence: CACDTVLGGHSWDTRQMFF. The CDR3 nucleotides are TGTGCCTGTGACACTGTACTGGGGGGACACTCCTGGGACACCCGACAGATGTTTTTC.

This clone ranks as medium-sized. The rearrangement joins TRDV2 to TRDJ1; 12 bases are a match to TRDD3. Germline CDR1 is GEAIGNYY and CDR2 is EKD. Trimming removed 3 bases from V and 0 bases from J; junction bases left unmatched: 13. CDR3 size: 19 residues. For the CDR3, the DNA is TGTGCCTGTGACGCCTTTACTGGGGGATACCCGATTCACACCGATAAACTCATCTTT. Its protein is CACDAFTGGYPIHTDKLIF.

This clone was counted only a few times. The V gene is TRDV2, the J gene TRDJ3; 11 bases fit TRDD3. Germline V gene data show CDR1 as GEAIGNYY and CDR2 as EKD. With V trimmed by 0 bases and J by 2 bases, 8 bases remained unmatched. This CDR3 is 20 amino acids long. The CDR3 region has the DNA TGTGCCTGTGACACCGTGAATGGGGGATACGGGGCCTGGGACACCCGACAGATGTTTTTC. Encoded protein: CACDTVNGGYGAWDTRQMFF.